This passage covers 31 T cell receptor beta chains from one sample sequenced in a study of cytomegalovirus exposure and HLA in healthy donors. PCR employed 60 Vbeta and 13 Jbeta primers. Assay: immunoSEQ multiplex PCR; the TCRdb copy retains only in-frame clones and omits some. The sample contains fewer than 200,000 clones, roughly 82% of which appear only once. Sequencing used PBMCs. The receptors here all came from a woman aged 50 to 60 in good health and CMV-seropositive.

The chain recombines TRBV4-1 with TRBJ2-5; unclear D gene. This CDR3 spans 13 amino acids. Germline values: CDR1 MGHRA, CDR2 YSYEKL. The germline V and J ends were trimmed by 2 bases and 1 base, with 5 bases remaining between them. CDR3 in amino acids: CASSQRLQETQYF. DNA for the CDR3: TGCGCCAGCAGCCAACGTCTCCAAGAGACCCAGTACTTC.

The chain links TRBV5-1 to TRBJ2-3; D is perhaps TRBD2 (7 bases). Germline V gene data show CDR1 as SGHRS and CDR2 as YFSETQ. The CDR3 is 16 residues long. Trimming stripped 5 bases from V and 2 bases from J, with 18 bases between. The CDR3: CASRKTGGTITDTQYF. The CDR3 coding sequence is TGCGCCAGCAGAAAGACCGGGGGGACAATCACAGATACGCAGTATTTT.

This chain links TRBV19 with TRBJ2-7; D is unresolved. Trimming cost V 4 bases and J 6 bases, with 13 bases left between them. CDR1 is LNHDA and CDR2 is SQIVND in the germline V gene (reference sequence). The CDR3 is 13 residues long. The CDR3 DNA reads TGTGCCAGTAGTAGAGCCCGAGGAGCCGAGCAGTACTTC. Translating it yields CASSRARGAEQYF. Combining the CDR3 with reference TRBV19 and TRBJ2-7 gives the whole variable domain DGGITQSPKYLFRKEGQNVTLSCEQNLNHDAMYWYRQDPGQGLRLIYYSQIVNDFQKGDIAEGYSVSREKKESFPLTVTSAQKNPTAFYLCASSRARGAEQYFGPGTRLTVT.

This chain links TRBV9 with TRBJ1-2, with 8 bases fitting TRBD1. Germline CDR1 SGDLS, CDR2 YYNGEE. This CDR3 has 11 residues. Germline trimming cut 7 bases from V and 6 bases from J; bases unmatched to any gene: 2. CDR3 in DNA: TGTGCCAGCCAGGGGGCCAATGGCTACACCTTC. This translates into CASQGANGYTF.

This clone was picked up a small number of times. The chain recombines TRBV30 with TRBJ1-1, with a tentative D call TRBD1 (5 bases). The CDR3 runs to 13 residues. Germline values: CDR1 GTSNPN, CDR2 SVGIG (reference sequence). V lost 2 bases to trimming and J lost 8 bases, with 15 bases between them. The CDR3 sequence: CAWSRTGLREAFF. The CDR3 DNA follows: TGTGCCTGGAGTCGGACGGGACTTAGGGAAGCTTTCTTT.

J is TRBJ2-2 and V is TRBV10-3; 7 bases are shared with TRBD1. V lost 2 bases to trimming and J lost 3 bases; unmatched junction nucleotides: 3. From germline, CDR1 is ENHRY and CDR2 SYGVKD. The CDR3 contains 15 residues. DNA for the CDR3: TGTGCCATCAGTGAGCGTACAGGGGACACCGGGGAGCTGTTTTTT. Amino acid sequence: CAISERTGDTGELFF.

This clone was seen a few times. The V gene is TRBV6-1, the J gene TRBJ2-7, with TRBD1 matching 11 bases. Per germline, CDR1 MNHNS and CDR2 SASEGT. The CDR3 runs to 15 residues. The trim removed 5 bases at V and 3 bases at J, leaving 6 bases unmatched. CDR3 loop: CASSSPGQGDYEQYF. The CDR3 DNA reads TGTGCCAGCAGTTCCCCGGGACAGGGGGACTACGAGCAGTACTTC.

This chain connects TRBV9 to TRBJ2-2; TRBD1 aligns across 9 bases. CDR1 is SGDLS, CDR2 YYNGEE, per germline. After removal of 5 bases from V and 3 bases from J, the junction contained 8 bases not matched to a gene. The CDR3 contains 16 residues. In DNA, the CDR3 is TGTGCCAGCAGTGGAACAGGGGGCCTTTACACCGGGGAGCTGTTTTTT. This sequence encodes CASSGTGGLYTGELFF.

The J gene is TRBJ1-2, the V gene TRBV5-4; D not resolved. This CDR3 is 12 amino acids long. Germline V CDR1 and CDR2: SGHNT, YYREEE (reference sequence). The V end was cut by 1 base, the J end by 4 bases, with 5 bases between. This CDR3 reads CASSLSSYGYTF. The CDR3 DNA reads as TGTGCCAGCAGCTTGTCCAGCTATGGCTACACCTTC. The variable domain in full, completed from reference TRBV5-4 and TRBJ1-2, reads ETGVTQSPTHLIKTRGQQVTLRCSSQSGHNTVSWYQQALGQGPQFIFQYYREEENGRGNFPPRFSGLQFPNYSSELNVNALELDDSALYLCASSLSSYGYTFGSGTRLTVV.

The chain is built from TRBV5-1 and TRBJ2-3; 9 bases agree with TRBD1. CDR1 is SGHRS, CDR2 YFSETQ, per germline. This CDR3 has 15 amino acids. V lost 9 bases, J lost 1 base, and 9 bases stayed unmatched. The CDR3 DNA reads as TGCGCCACTACGCCGGGACAGGGACGCACAGATACGCAGTATTTT. It encodes CATTPGQGRTDTQYF. Looking up the rest from reference TRBV5-1 and TRBJ2-3 gives the full variable domain: KAGVTQTPRYLIKTRGQQVTLSCSPISGHRSVSWYQQTPGQGLQFLFEYFSETQRNKGNFPGRFSGRQFSNSRSEMNVSTLELGDSALYLCATTPGQGRTDTQYFGPGTRLTVL.

This chain connects TRBV18 to TRBJ2-7; D ambiguous. The CDR3 consists of 12 residues. The V end was cut by 3 bases, the J end by 4 bases, with 7 bases between. From germline, CDR1 is KGHSH and CDR2 LQKENI. The CDR3 region is CASSPTLYEQYF. CDR3 in DNA: TGTGCCAGCTCACCGACACTGTACGAGCAGTACTTC.

On this clone itself: An end of the junction differs from the germline gene, which may be a read error. This chain joins TRBV19 and TRBJ1-5, with TRBD1 matching 8 bases. Germline V gives CDR1 LNHDA, CDR2 SQIVND (reference sequence). The CDR3 spans 14 residues. The CDR3 here is CASNPDRETQSQHF. CDR3 DNA sequence: TGTGCCAGTAACCCGGACAGGGAAACTCAGTCCCAGCATTTT.

The V call is TRBV7-9, the J call TRBJ2-3, with D unclear. CDR3 length: 15 amino acids. Germline CDR1 reads SEHNR; CDR2 reads FQNEAQ (reference sequence). V dropped 3 bases and J dropped 0 bases, with 10 bases sitting between them. The CDR3 DNA reads as TGTGCCAGCAGCTTGGGCTATGGAAGCACAGATACGCAGTATTTT. This codes for CASSLGYGSTDTQYF.

As regards this clone: The identical CDR3 is also encoded by other nucleotide sequences in the sample. The chain combines TRBV6-1 with TRBJ1-1; D gene uncertain. V was clipped by 2 bases and J by 0 bases, with 7 bases between them. The germline V gene encodes CDR1 MNHNS and CDR2 SASEGT. There are 14 residues in the CDR3. In nucleotides, the CDR3 is TGTGCCAGCAGTGAATGGGCTCTGAACACTGAAGCTTTCTTT. This sequence encodes CASSEWALNTEAFF.

The sample holds a few counts of this clone. This rearrangement joins TRBV7-9 to TRBJ2-5, with D tentatively TRBD2 (6 bases). The CDR3 loop spans 13 amino acids. The V gene lost 5 bases and the J gene lost 7 bases, with 14 bases spanning the gap. CDR1 is SEHNR, CDR2 FQNEAQ, per germline (reference sequence). The chain's CDR3 is CASSEGLQGTQYF. In DNA, the CDR3 is TGTGCCAGCAGCGAGGGACTTCAGGGGACCCAGTACTTC.

The chain is built from TRBV7-9 and TRBJ1-1; 7 nucleotides match TRBD1. CDR1 SEHNR and CDR2 FQNEAQ come from the germline V gene (reference sequence). The CDR3 sequence is 13 residues long. V lost 11 bases, J lost 0 bases, and 6 bases stayed unmatched. The CDR3 bases are TGTGCCTCTAGGGGGCCCATGAACACTGAAGCTTTCTTT. Its protein is CASRGPMNTEAFF.

The CDR3 region is CASSPGGAGGLQETQYF. In nucleotides, the CDR3 is TGTGCCAGCAGCCCCGGTGGCGCGGGGGGCTTACAAGAGACCCAGTACTTC. The gene calls are TRBV2 and TRBJ2-5; 8 nucleotides match TRBD2. Unmatched junction bases numbered 14, after V lost 6 bases and J lost 2 bases. This CDR3 is built from 17 residues. Germline V gene lookup returns CDR1 SNHLY and CDR2 FYNNEI.

V usage is TRBV9 and J usage is TRBJ2-4; D gene ambiguous. This CDR3 is 13 amino acids long. Germline CDR1 reads SGDLS; CDR2 reads YYNGEE. V lost 4 bases and J lost 3, with 8 bases in between. The CDR3 loop reads CASSPHNKNIQYF. Written as DNA, the CDR3 is TGTGCCAGCAGCCCTCACAACAAAAACATTCAGTACTTC. Full variable domain (remainder filled in from reference TRBV9 and TRBJ2-4): DSGVTQTPKHLITATGQRVTLRCSPRSGDLSVYWYQQSLDQGLQFLIQYYNGEERAKGNILERFSAQQFPDLHSELNLSSLELGDSALYFCASSPHNKNIQYFGAGTRLSVL.

This sequence joins TRBV5-1 and TRBJ2-2; 10 nucleotides match TRBD1. Germline V gene lookup returns CDR1 SGHRS and CDR2 YFSETQ. The CDR3 totals 15 residues. Losses at the gene ends were 7 bases for V and 4 bases for J; bases not matched to a gene: 7. CDR3 coding DNA: TGCGCCAGCCGGTCCCGGACAGGGGGCACCGGGGAGCTGTTTTTT. Residues: CASRSRTGGTGELFF.

In its sample, this clone was seen once. The V and J genes are TRBV2 and TRBJ2-1; D unclear. The V gene lost 5 bases and the J gene lost 9 bases, with 17 bases spanning the gap. The V gene's germline CDR1 is SNHLY and CDR2 FYNNEI. There are 14 residues in the CDR3. The CDR3 loop reads CASSNSMVYGEQFF. CDR3 coding DNA: TGTGCCAGCAGTAATAGCATGGTTTACGGTGAGCAGTTCTTC.

The genes are TRBV14 and TRBJ2-7, with 9 bases matching TRBD2. Germline V lookup: CDR1 SGHDN, CDR2 FVKESK. This CDR3 region has 18 residues. After removal of 0 bases from V and 7 bases from J, the junction contained 16 bases not matched to a gene. CDR3 DNA: TGTGCCAGCAGCCAAGAGGGAAGGGGCGGGGGGGCCGCGCGGGAGCAGTACTTC. It translates to CASSQEGRGGGAAREQYF.

V is TRBV15 and J is TRBJ1-1; tentative D call: TRBD1 (6 bases). Trimming removed 4 bases at V and 7 bases at J, with 16 bases between. This CDR3 spans 14 amino acids. Germline CDR1 is LNHNV and CDR2 is YYDKDF (reference sequence). CDR3 coding DNA: TGTGCCACCAGCACACTCAAGCGGGACATTGAAGCTTTCTTT. Translation gives CATSTLKRDIEAFF.

The chain recombines TRBV5-1 with TRBJ1-1; D is uncertain. The V end was cut by 0 bases, the J end by 4 bases, with 13 bases between. This CDR3 region has 15 residues. CDR1 is SGHRS, CDR2 YFSETQ, per germline. CDR3 loop: CASSLGAGSATEAFF. CDR3 nucleotides: TGCGCCAGCAGCTTGGGGGCAGGTTCGGCCACTGAAGCTTTCTTT.

Concerning this clone itself: Within the sample, other DNA sequences also encode this same CDR3. CDR3 sequence (DNA): TGTGCCAGCAGTGAAGGTATAGCGGGGGGACAAGAGACCCAGTACTTC. It codes for CASSEGIAGGQETQYF. The V and J genes are TRBV2 and TRBJ2-5; 10 bases fit TRBD2. Germline CDR1 SNHLY, CDR2 FYNNEI. The length of the CDR3 is 16 residues. J gave up 2 bases and V 1 base, and 4 bases lay outside the gene matches.

The genes are TRBV5-6 and TRBJ1-2; the match to TRBD1 covers 7 bases. Germline CDR1 is SGHDT and CDR2 is YYEEEE. The CDR3 is 16 residues long. J lost 1 base, V lost 3 bases, and 9 bases had no gene match. The CDR3: CASSSFPGGNNYGYTF. The CDR3 coding sequence is TGTGCCAGCAGCTCATTTCCAGGGGGAAATAACTATGGCTACACCTTC.

This chain joins TRBV5-1 and TRBJ2-6, with 7 positions matching TRBD2. Germline CDR1 reads SGHRS; CDR2 reads YFSETQ. The V segment lost 0 bases and the J segment 0 bases; nucleotides outside the gene matches: 18. The length of the CDR3 is 22 residues. The CDR3, as DNA: TGCGCCAGCAGCTTGGCTATATTATCCAGAAAAACGGGGGGCTCTGGGGCCAACGTCCTGACTTTC. Translating it yields CASSLAILSRKTGGSGANVLTF.

V gene TRBV29-1 combines with J gene TRBJ2-3, with a possible D match to TRBD1 (6 bases). CDR1 is SQVTM, CDR2 ANQGSEA, per germline. The CDR3 loop spans 12 amino acids. Trimming took off 3 bases at V and 3 bases at J, with 7 bases between the two ends. The CDR3 nucleotides read TGCAGCGTTGAGCAGGGGACAGATACGCAGTATTTT. Protein: CSVEQGTDTQYF.

This chain joins TRBV4-1 and TRBJ1-1; possibly TRBD1 for D (5 bases). V dropped 0 bases and J dropped 6 bases, with 11 bases sitting between them. Germline lookup yields CDR1 MGHRA and CDR2 YSYEKL. This CDR3 comprises 14 residues. The CDR3 protein is CASSQDGGSAEAFF. CDR3 in DNA: TGCGCCAGCAGCCAAGACGGGGGGAGCGCTGAAGCTTTCTTT.

J is TRBJ2-3 and V is TRBV9, with D hard to call. In germline, CDR1 is SGDLS, CDR2 YYNGEE. CDR3 length: 14 residues. Trimming shortened V by 0 bases and J by 2 bases, and 7 bases separated the two germline ends. The CDR3 DNA sequence: TGTGCCAGCAGCGTAGGCCACAACACAGATACGCAGTATTTT. Protein sequence: CASSVGHNTDTQYF. The variable domain in full, with the rest retrieved from reference TRBV9 and TRBJ2-3, is DSGVTQTPKHLITATGQRVTLRCSPRSGDLSVYWYQQSLDQGLQFLIQYYNGEERAKGNILERFSAQQFPDLHSELNLSSLELGDSALYFCASSVGHNTDTQYFGPGTRLTVL.

The chain joins TRBV5-5 to TRBJ1-3; D gene unclear. Germline-derived CDR1 and CDR2 are SGHKS and YYEKEE (reference sequence). V lost 1 base and J lost 0, with 5 bases in between. The CDR3 has 14 amino acids. This CDR3 reads CASSLPSSGNTIYF. CDR3 sequence (DNA): TGTGCCAGCAGCTTGCCGAGCTCTGGAAACACCATATATTTT.

The table lists this clone with a few counts. This chain uses TRBV2 with TRBJ2-1; 7 bases align to TRBD2. The CDR3 is made up of 14 amino acids. V was clipped by 3 bases and J by 3 bases; unmatched bases: 2. The germline V gene has CDR1 SNHLY and CDR2 FYNNEI. The CDR3 DNA sequence: TGTGCCAGCAGTGAGGTAGCGGGCTACAATGAGCAGTTCTTC. As protein: CASSEVAGYNEQFF.